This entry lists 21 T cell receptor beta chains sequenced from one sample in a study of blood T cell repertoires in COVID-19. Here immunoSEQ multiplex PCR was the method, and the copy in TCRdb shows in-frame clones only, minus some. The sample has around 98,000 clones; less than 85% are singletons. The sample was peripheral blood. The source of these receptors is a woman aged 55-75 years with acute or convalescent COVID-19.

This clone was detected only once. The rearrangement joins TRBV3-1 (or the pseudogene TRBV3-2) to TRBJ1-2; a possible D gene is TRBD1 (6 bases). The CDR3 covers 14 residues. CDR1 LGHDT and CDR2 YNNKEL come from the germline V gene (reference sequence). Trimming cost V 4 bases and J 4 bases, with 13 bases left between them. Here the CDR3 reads CASSPGPGAYGYTF. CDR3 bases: TGTGCCAGCAGCCCTGGTCCAGGGGCCTATGGCTACACCTTC.

As DNA, the CDR3 is TGTGCCAGCAGAAAGGACGGAGCTGCGGGCATTCAGTACTTC. Its protein product is CASRKDGAAGIQYF. The chain uses TRBV6-5 and TRBJ2-4, with D tentatively TRBD2 (5 bases). CDR3 length equals 14 residues. The germline V gene encodes CDR1 MNHEY and CDR2 SVGAGI. Trimming took 6 bases from V and 9 from J, leaving 18 bases between them.

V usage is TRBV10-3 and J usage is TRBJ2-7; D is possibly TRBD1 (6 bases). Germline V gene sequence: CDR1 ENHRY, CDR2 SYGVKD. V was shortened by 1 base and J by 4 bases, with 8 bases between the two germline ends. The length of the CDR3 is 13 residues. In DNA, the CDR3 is TGTGCCATCAGTGAGTTCACAGGGTACGAGCAGTACTTC. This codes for CAISEFTGYEQYF.

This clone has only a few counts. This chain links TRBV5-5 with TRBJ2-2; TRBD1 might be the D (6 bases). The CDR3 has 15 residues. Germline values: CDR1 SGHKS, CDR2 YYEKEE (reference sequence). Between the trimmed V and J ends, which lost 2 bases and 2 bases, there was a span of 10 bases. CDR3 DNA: TGTGCCAGCAGCTTCAGGGGAACCAACACCGGGGAGCTGTTTTTT. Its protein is CASSFRGTNTGELFF.

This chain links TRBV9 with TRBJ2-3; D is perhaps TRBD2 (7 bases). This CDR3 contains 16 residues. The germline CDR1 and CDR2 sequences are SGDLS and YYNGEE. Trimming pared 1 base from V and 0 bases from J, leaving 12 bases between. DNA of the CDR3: TGTGCCAGCAGCGTAAGGGGGGGCCCTAGCACAGATACGCAGTATTTT. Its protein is CASSVRGGPSTDTQYF.

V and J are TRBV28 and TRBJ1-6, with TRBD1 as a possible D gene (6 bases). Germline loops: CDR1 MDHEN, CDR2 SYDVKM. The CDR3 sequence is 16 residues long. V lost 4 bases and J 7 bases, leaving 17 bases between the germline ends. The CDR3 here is CASSSTFDRYNSPLHF. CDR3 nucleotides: TGTGCCAGCAGTTCCACCTTTGACAGGTACAATTCACCCCTCCACTTT.

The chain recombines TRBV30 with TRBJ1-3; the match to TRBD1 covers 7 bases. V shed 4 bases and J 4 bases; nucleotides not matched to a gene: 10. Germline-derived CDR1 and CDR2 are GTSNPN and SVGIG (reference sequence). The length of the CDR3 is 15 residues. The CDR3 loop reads CAWITTGSVGNTIYF. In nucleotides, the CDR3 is TGTGCCTGGATTACGACAGGGTCGGTAGGAAACACCATATATTTT.

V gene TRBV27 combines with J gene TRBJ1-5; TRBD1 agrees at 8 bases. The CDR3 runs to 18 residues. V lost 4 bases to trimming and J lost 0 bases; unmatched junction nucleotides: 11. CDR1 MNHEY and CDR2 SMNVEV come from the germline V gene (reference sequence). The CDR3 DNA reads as TGTGCCAGCAGTTCTTTCCGGGACAGGCCTGATAGCAATCAGCCCCAGCATTTT. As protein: CASSSFRDRPDSNQPQHF.

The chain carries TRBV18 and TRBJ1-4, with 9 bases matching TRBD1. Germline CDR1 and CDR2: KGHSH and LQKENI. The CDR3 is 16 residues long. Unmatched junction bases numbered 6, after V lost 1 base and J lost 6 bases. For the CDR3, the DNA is TGTGCCAGCTCACCACGGTTCGGGACAGGGTATGAAAAACTGTTTTTT. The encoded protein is CASSPRFGTGYEKLFF.

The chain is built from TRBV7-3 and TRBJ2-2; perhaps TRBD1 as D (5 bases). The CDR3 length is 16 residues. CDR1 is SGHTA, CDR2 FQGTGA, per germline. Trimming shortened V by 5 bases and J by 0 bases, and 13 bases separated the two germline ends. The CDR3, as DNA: TGTGCCAGCAGCCCCCAGGCAGGGACGAACACCGGGGAGCTGTTTTTT. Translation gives CASSPQAGTNTGELFF.

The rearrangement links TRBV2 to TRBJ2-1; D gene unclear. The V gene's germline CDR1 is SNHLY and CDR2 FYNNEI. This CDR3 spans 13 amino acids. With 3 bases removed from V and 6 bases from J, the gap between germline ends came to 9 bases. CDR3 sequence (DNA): TGTGCCAGCAGTGACCTCCCCTTCAATGAGCAGTTCTTC. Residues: CASSDLPFNEQFF.

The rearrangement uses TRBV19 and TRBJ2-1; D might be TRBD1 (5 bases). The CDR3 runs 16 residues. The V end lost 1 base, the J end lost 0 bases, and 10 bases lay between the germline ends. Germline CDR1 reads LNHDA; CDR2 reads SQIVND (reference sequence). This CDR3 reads CASSIAGHRSYNEQFF. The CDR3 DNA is TGTGCCAGTAGTATAGCCGGACATCGCTCCTACAATGAGCAGTTCTTC.

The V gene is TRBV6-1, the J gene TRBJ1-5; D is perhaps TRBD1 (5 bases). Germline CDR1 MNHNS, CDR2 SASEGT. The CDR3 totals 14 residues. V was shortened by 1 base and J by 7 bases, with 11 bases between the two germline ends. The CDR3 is CASSEGPNRQPQHF. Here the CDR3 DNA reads TGTGCCAGCAGTGAAGGACCTAACAGGCAGCCCCAGCATTTT.

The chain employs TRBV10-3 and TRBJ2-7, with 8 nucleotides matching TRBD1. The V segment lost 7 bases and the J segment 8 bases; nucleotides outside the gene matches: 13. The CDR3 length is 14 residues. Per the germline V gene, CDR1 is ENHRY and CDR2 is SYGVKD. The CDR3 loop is CAINPTGEGSQQYF. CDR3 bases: TGTGCCATCAACCCGACAGGGGAAGGATCTCAGCAGTACTTC.

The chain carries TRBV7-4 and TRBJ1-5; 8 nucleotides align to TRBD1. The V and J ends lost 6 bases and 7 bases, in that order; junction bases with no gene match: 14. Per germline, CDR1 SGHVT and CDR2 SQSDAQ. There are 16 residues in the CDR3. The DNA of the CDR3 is TGTGCCAGCAGACCGAAAGCTGCAGGGGGCAGGCAGCCCCAGCATTTT. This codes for CASRPKAAGGRQPQHF. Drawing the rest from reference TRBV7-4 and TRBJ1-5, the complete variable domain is GAGVSQSPRYKVAKRGRDVALRCDSISGHVTLYWYRQTLGQGSEVLTYSQSDAQRDKSGRPSGRFSAERPERSVSTLKIQRTEQGDSAVYLCASRPKAAGGRQPQHFGDGTRLSIL.

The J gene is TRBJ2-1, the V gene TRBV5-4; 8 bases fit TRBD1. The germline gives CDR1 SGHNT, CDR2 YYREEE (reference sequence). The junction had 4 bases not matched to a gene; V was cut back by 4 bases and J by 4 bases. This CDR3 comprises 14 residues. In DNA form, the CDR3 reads TGTGCCAGCAGCCCCCGGGACAGGTACAATGAGCAGTTCTTC. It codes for CASSPRDRYNEQFF.

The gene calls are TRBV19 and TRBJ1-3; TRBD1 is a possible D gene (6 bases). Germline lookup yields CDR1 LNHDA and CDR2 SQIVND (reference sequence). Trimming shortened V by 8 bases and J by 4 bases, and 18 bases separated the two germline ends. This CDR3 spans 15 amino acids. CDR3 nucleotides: TGTGCCAGTCACTACGGGTGGGGGCGCGGAAACACCATATATTTT. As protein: CASHYGWGRGNTIYF.

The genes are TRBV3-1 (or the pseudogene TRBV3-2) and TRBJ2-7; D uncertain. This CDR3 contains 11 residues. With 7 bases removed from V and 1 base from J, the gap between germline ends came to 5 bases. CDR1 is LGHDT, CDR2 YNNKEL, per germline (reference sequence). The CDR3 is CASTTSYEQYF. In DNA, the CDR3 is TGTGCCAGCACGACTTCCTACGAGCAGTACTTC.

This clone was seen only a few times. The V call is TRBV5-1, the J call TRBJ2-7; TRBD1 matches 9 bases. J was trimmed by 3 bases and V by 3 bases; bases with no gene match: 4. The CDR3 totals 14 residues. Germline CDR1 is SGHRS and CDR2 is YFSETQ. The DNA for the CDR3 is TGCGCCAGCAGCTCGGGACAGGGAAGCTACGAGCAGTACTTC. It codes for CASSSGQGSYEQYF. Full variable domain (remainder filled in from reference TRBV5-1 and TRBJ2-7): KAGVTQTPRYLIKTRGQQVTLSCSPISGHRSVSWYQQTPGQGLQFLFEYFSETQRNKGNFPGRFSGRQFSNSRSEMNVSTLELGDSALYLCASSSGQGSYEQYFGPGTRLTVT.

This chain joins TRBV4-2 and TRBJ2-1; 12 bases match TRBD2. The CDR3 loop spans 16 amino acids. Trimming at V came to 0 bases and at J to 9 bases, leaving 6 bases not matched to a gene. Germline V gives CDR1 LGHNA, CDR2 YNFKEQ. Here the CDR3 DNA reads TGTGCCAGCAGCCAAGACCTAGCGGGGGGGCAGGGTGAGCAGTTCTTC. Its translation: CASSQDLAGGQGEQFF.

In DNA form, the CDR3 reads TGCGCCAGCAGCCTCCGGACAGGGACCACTGAAGCTTTCTTT. As protein: CASSLRTGTTEAFF. The chain uses TRBV5-1 and TRBJ1-1, with TRBD1 matching 8 bases. V dropped 4 bases and J dropped 4; count of bases not matched to a gene: 6. CDR3 length: 14 residues. Germline V lookup: CDR1 SGHRS, CDR2 YFSETQ.